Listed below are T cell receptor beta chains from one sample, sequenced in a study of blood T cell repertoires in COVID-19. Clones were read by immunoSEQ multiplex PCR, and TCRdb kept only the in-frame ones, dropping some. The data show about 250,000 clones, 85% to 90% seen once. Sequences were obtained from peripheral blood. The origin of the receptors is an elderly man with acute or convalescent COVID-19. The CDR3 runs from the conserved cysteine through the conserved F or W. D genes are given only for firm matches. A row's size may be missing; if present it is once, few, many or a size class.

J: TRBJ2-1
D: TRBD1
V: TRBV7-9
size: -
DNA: TGTGCCAGCAGCTCCCGACAGGGTCGTGGAGGCTCCTACAATGAGCAGTTCTTC
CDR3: CASSSRQGRGGSYNEQFF

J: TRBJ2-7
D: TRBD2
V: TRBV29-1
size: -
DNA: TGCAGCGCCGTACGCAGCGGGAGCGGCTACGAGCAGTACTTC
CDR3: CSAVRSGSGYEQYF

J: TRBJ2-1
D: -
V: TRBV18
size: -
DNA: TGTGCCAGCTCACCACCGATCGGGTTTCAAAGGCGCTCCTACAATGAGCAGTTCTTC
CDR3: CASSPPIGFQRRSYNEQFF

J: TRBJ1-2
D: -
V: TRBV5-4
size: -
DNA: TGTGCCAGCAGGACAGGAGAATATGGCTACACCTTC
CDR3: CASRTGEYGYTF

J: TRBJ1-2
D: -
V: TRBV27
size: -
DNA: TGTGCCAGCAGTCCCCGACCCGGGACATGGGGCTACACCTTC
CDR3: CASSPRPGTWGYTF

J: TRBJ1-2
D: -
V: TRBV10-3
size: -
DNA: TGTGCCATCAGTGAGTCGAATACAGTATTCGTGTATGGCTACACCTTC
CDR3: CAISESNTVFVYGYTF

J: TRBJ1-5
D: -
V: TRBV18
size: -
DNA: TGTGCCAGCTCACCAGGACAAAATCAGCCCCAGCATTTT
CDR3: CASSPGQNQPQHF

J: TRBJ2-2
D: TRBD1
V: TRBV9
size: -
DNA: TGTGCCAGCAGCGTAGTGGGGACAGGGTTAACCGGGGAGCTGTTTTTT
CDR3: CASSVVGTGLTGELFF

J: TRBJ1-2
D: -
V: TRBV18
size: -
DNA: TGTGCCAGCTCACCACCCACATTCAACTATGGCTACACCTTC
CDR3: CASSPPTFNYGYTF

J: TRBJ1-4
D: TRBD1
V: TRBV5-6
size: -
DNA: TGTGCCAGCAGCCGGACAGGGGAACCGTTCGTCGAAAAACTGTTTTTT
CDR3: CASSRTGEPFVEKLFF

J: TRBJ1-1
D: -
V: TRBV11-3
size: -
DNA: TGTGCCAGCAGCTTATCCGGGGGCACTGAAGCTTTCTTT
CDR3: CASSLSGGTEAFF

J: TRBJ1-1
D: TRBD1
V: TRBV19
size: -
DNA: TGTGCCAGTAGTATCCGGGACAGGGCGAACACTGAAGCCTTCTTT
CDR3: CASSIRDRANTEAFF

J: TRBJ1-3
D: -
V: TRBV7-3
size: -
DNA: TGTGCCAGCAGCCCCCACGGGTCGGCATCTGGAAACACCATATATTTT
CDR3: CASSPHGSASGNTIYF

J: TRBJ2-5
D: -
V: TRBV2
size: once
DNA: TGTGCCAGTAGTGAAGTGAAGGGCGGGGTGATCCAGTACTTC
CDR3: CASSEVKGGVIQYF